This paragraph covers one T cell receptor beta chain sequence. The sample belongs to a study of OX40 agonist ivuxolimab in advanced cancers. Overall study: An anti-OX40 (CD134) antibody with agonistic activity, ivuxolimab, was administered to patients. Previous treatment with anti-PD-1, anti-PD-L1 or anti-CTLA-4 therapy was allowed; 40% had received some.

TCRdb's table, derived via immunoSEQ multiplex PCR, lists solely in-frame clones and lacks some. The sample shows 25,000 to 35,000 clones, over 60% of them seen only once. The V end lost 5 bases, the J end lost 0 bases, and 8 bases lay between the germline ends. This CDR3 contains 14 residues. Germline CDR1 SNHLY, CDR2 FYNNEI. This chain uses TRBV2 with TRBJ1-5, with D possibly being TRBD1 (5 bases). The input for sequencing was CD4+ or CD8+ T cells sorted from blood, taken in a trial of the OX40 agonist ivuxolimab. This TCR derives from an adult with an advanced solid tumor such as melanoma, head and neck, liver or kidney cancer. The CDR3 DNA is TGTGCCAGCAGTAGACAGATTAGCAATCAGCCCCAGCATTTT. Its translation: CASSRQISNQPQHF.